One sample yielded the 10 T cell receptor beta chains listed below, sequenced in a study of CD8 T cells in ankylosing spondylitis. TCRdb re-called the 5' RACE reads with MiXCR, one entry per CDR3 protein. The top ten hold 1.4% of the sample, which has roughly 40,000 distinct CDR3 sequences, 9.5% to 11% seen once. Sequencing was carried out using blood, either unsorted or a sorted T cell fraction (not recorded which). These receptors all stem from a male donor with ankylosing spondylitis or in good health (not recorded which).

At least ten counts were recorded for this clonotype. The genes are TRBV20-1 and TRBJ1-2; TRBD1 is a possible D gene (5 bases). The length of the CDR3 is 11 residues. From germline, CDR1 is DFQATT and CDR2 SNEGSKA (reference sequence). Trimming stripped 3 bases from V and 5 bases from J, with 7 bases between. The CDR3 sequence is CSARDTYGYTF. The CDR3, as DNA: TGCAGTGCTAGGGACACGTATGGCTACACCTTC.

The sample holds many counts of this clonotype. The rearrangement joins TRBV5-1 to TRBJ1-5; possible D gene TRBD1, 6 bases. The CDR3 runs to 15 residues. Germline CDR1 reads SGHRS; CDR2 reads YFSETQ. Trimming took off 4 bases at V and 5 bases at J, with 16 bases between the two ends. The CDR3 protein is CASSLRGKSDQPQHF. The DNA for the CDR3 is TGCGCCAGCAGCCTCAGGGGTAAGTCCGATCAGCCCCAGCATTTT. The full variable domain, its missing parts supplied by reference TRBV5-1 and TRBJ1-5, is KAGVTQTPRYLIKTRGQQVTLSCSPISGHRSVSWYQQTPGQGLQFLFEYFSETQRNKGNFPGRFSGRQFSNSRSEMNVSTLELGDSALYLCASSLRGKSDQPQHFGDGTRLSIL.

This clonotype was picked up many times. This chain connects TRBV5-6 to TRBJ2-3; either TRBD1 or TRBD2 may fit D (5 bases each). V lost 4 bases and J lost 0, with 12 bases in between. Germline V CDR1 and CDR2: SGHDT, YYEEEE. The CDR3 extends over 15 amino acids. CDR3 sequence reads: CASSHPGRSTDTQYF. For the CDR3, the DNA is TGTGCCAGCAGCCACCCGGGACGAAGCACAGATACGCAGTATTTT.

The chain employs TRBV2 and TRBJ1-1; tentatively, D is TRBD1 (5 bases). Germline V gene data show CDR1 as SNHLY and CDR2 as FYNNEI. The ends were cut back, 8 bases at V and 5 bases at J, with 9 bases in the middle. This CDR3 region has 11 residues. In DNA form, the CDR3 reads TGTGCCAGCTTTGGGGGAACTGAAGCTTTCTTT. Translation: CASFGGTEAFF.

This clonotype was observed many times. V is TRBV11-1 and J is TRBJ2-2; 7 bases fit TRBD1. The CDR3 sequence is 15 residues long. CDR1 and CDR2 (germline): SGHAT, FQDESV (reference sequence). Germline trimming cut 4 bases from V and 1 base from J; bases unmatched to any gene: 3. The CDR3 DNA reads as TGTGCCAGCAGCTCGAGACAGGGGAACACCGGGGAGCTGTTTTTT. It yields the protein CASSSRQGNTGELFF.

This clonotype was picked up a small number of times. V gene TRBV5-1 combines with J gene TRBJ2-2; D possibly matches TRBD1 or TRBD2 (5 bases each). CDR1 is SGHRS, CDR2 YFSETQ, per germline. V was shortened by 5 bases and J by 5 bases, with 13 bases between the two germline ends. This CDR3 comprises 14 residues. The CDR3 here is CASSSNGGTGELFF. Written as DNA, the CDR3 is TGCGCCAGCAGTTCAAATGGGGGAACCGGGGAGCTGTTTTTT. Filled out from reference TRBV5-1 and TRBJ2-2, the complete variable domain reads KAGVTQTPRYLIKTRGQQVTLSCSPISGHRSVSWYQQTPGQGLQFLFEYFSETQRNKGNFPGRFSGRQFSNSRSEMNVSTLELGDSALYLCASSSNGGTGELFFGEGSRLTVL.

This clonotype occurred many times. The rearrangement joins TRBV19 to TRBJ1-5; no reliable D call. V was shortened by 1 base and J by 1 base, with 14 bases between the two germline ends. Germline lookup yields CDR1 LNHDA and CDR2 SQIVND (reference sequence). This CDR3 contains 17 residues. Here the CDR3 reads CASSIAASGSSNQPQHF. The CDR3 DNA follows: TGTGCCAGTAGTATAGCCGCCTCCGGGTCAAGCAATCAGCCCCAGCATTTT. Complete variable domain (other parts from reference TRBV19 and TRBJ1-5): DGGITQSPKYLFRKEGQNVTLSCEQNLNHDAMYWYRQDPGQGLRLIYYSQIVNDFQKGDIAEGYSVSREKKESFPLTVTSAQKNPTAFYLCASSIAASGSSNQPQHFGDGTRLSIL.

In this sample, this clonotype turned up many times. The chain couples TRBV12-3 or TRBV12-4 to TRBJ1-1, with no clear D. This CDR3 is built from 14 residues. V lost 1 base and J lost 4, with 10 bases in between. The CDR3 reads CASSLVGQGTEAFF. In DNA, the CDR3 is TGTGCCAGCAGTTTAGTAGGGCAAGGCACTGAAGCTTTCTTT.

Only a few counts were recorded for this clonotype. V usage is TRBV7-9 and J usage is TRBJ2-7, with D perhaps matching TRBD1 (6 bases). There are 15 residues in the CDR3. Looked up from germline, CDR1 is SEHNR and CDR2 is FQNEAQ (reference sequence). V was trimmed by 3 bases and J by 5 bases, leaving 17 bases between them. CDR3 protein: CASSLKAGDGHEQYF. The CDR3 coding sequence is TGTGCCAGCAGCTTGAAGGCAGGGGATGGCCACGAGCAGTACTTC.

The chain recombines TRBV7-2 with TRBJ1-4; 10 bases agree with TRBD1. Germline values: CDR1 SGHTA, CDR2 FQGNSA. The trim removed 4 bases at V and 5 bases at J, leaving 4 bases unmatched. The CDR3 is made up of 15 amino acids. CDR3 nucleotide sequence: TGTGCCAGCAGCTCAGGACAGGGGGGGAATGAAAAACTGTTTTTT. Translated, it gives CASSSGQGGNEKLFF.